This T cell receptor beta chain was sequenced for a study of CD8 T cells in ankylosing spondylitis. Study observations and caveats: Ankylosing spondylitis blood appeared to carry a characteristic TCR beta motif of roughly eight highly homologous variants. Disease-linked clones were found to be CD8+ and relatively rare in peripheral blood.

Germline V gene data show CDR1 as MNHEY and CDR2 as SMNVEV (reference sequence). Deletions cut 2 bases from V and 2 bases from J, with 12 bases between. The CDR3 extends over 16 amino acids. The table lists this clonotype with many counts. Antigen unknown. TCRdb used MiXCR to reprocess the 5' RACE reads, holding one entry per CDR3 protein. Seen here are about 460,000 distinct CDR3 sequences, approximately 5.3% observed once, and the top ten hold roughly 3.5%. The sample was blood, either unsorted or a sorted T cell fraction (not recorded which). The receptor's source is a male donor with ankylosing spondylitis. The rearrangement links TRBV27 to TRBJ2-2; weak D call: TRBD1 (6 bases). The CDR3 DNA is TGTGCCAGCAGTTTACGTTTTGGGACAAACACCGGGGAGCTGTTTTTT. This translates into CASSLRFGTNTGELFF.